The present T cell receptor beta chain was sequenced within a study of control samples from healthy donors and cancer patients (dated by TCRdb to between 2020 and 2021). Libraries were built with the immunoSEQ multiplex PCR assay. TCRdb retrieved this table from immuneACCESS and kept in-frame rearrangements only. Not all clones are present; in checked studies, unresolved V genes account for under half, and no reason is known for the remainder. In all, the sample holds about 150,000 clones, and 93% of those were seen once. The ten biggest clones cover almost 6% of the sample. About this clone: What antigen it recognizes has not been identified. Per-nucleotide qualities are absent, and no much larger clonotype sits a single base away.

The sample was blood. The sequence was obtained from a man in his late teens or twenties in good health.

The nucleotide sequence is given as TGTGCCAGCAGTTCTTCCGATGGGACGCGGTCAAATGAGCAGTTCTTC. Translated, it reads CASSSSDGTRSNEQFF. Recombination joined TRBV28 with TRBJ2-1; the D element could tentatively be TRBD1 or TRBD2, as 5 bases agree for each. The CDR3 contains 16 residues, cysteine and phenylalanine counted. Left in the record is the CDR3 DNA by itself, 48 bases read in frame from the first base. Sequences MDHEN (CDR1) and SYDVKM (CDR2) are obtained from the germline V gene. The junction shows trimming of 4 bases on V and 7 bases on J, plus 20 bases between the germline ends.